A single sample is the source of the 16 T cell receptor beta chains below, sequenced in a study of blood T cells in healthy people across ages. Through a sample-barcoded 5' primer and a J-beta primer mix, a second PCR was run for roughly 7 to 12 cycles. TCRdb used MiXCR to reprocess the 5' RACE reads, holding one entry per CDR3 protein. This table holds around 850,000 distinct CDR3 sequences, about 37% found once. The sample consisted of blood. The receptors were gathered from a man between 18 and 35 years old in good health.

This clonotype was counted many times. Being one base from a much bigger clone, this may be a read error. The chain uses TRBV7-9 and TRBJ1-6; 7 bases are a match to TRBD1. This CDR3 is built from 15 residues. CDR1 is SEHNR and CDR2 is FQNEAQ in the germline V gene (reference sequence). CDR3: CASSHPDRTNSPPHF. CDR3 coding DNA: TGTGCCAGCAGCCACCCGGACAGGACTAATTCACCCCCCCACTTT.

This clonotype was counted once. Being one base from a much bigger clone, this may be a read error. This chain connects TRBV10-3 to TRBJ2-1; TRBD1 might be the D (5 bases). The CDR3 contains 14 residues. Germline loops: CDR1 ENHRY, CDR2 SYGVKD. Between the trimmed V and J ends, which lost 0 bases and 13 bases, there was a span of 16 bases. CDR3 sequence (DNA): TGTGCCATCAGTGAGTCTGGCAGGGCAGAGACCCAGTTCTTC. Its protein is CAISESGRAETQFF.

The gene calls are TRBV9 and TRBJ2-7, with 12 bases matching TRBD2. V shed 4 bases and J 7 bases; nucleotides not matched to a gene: 12. Germline-derived CDR1 and CDR2 are SGDLS and YYNGEE. The CDR3 is 16 amino acids. CDR3 region: CASSTQLAGGYNEQYF. The DNA for the CDR3 is TGTGCCAGCAGCACACAACTAGCGGGGGGCTACAATGAGCAGTACTTC. Complete variable domain (other parts from reference TRBV9 and TRBJ2-7): DSGVTQTPKHLITATGQRVTLRCSPRSGDLSVYWYQQSLDQGLQFLIQYYNGEERAKGNILERFSAQQFPDLHSELNLSSLELGDSALYFCASSTQLAGGYNEQYFGPGTRLTVT.

This chain joins TRBV6-2 or TRBV6-3 and TRBJ2-7; TRBD1 is a possible D gene (6 bases). Germline V gene sequence: CDR1 MNHEY, CDR2 SVGEGT. Between the trimmed V and J ends, which lost 6 bases and 4 bases, there was a span of 16 bases. The CDR3 sequence is 14 residues long. The CDR3 bases are TGTGCCAGCAGGTGGGGGCCGACCCCTTACGAGCAGTACTTC. This codes for CASRWGPTPYEQYF.

The rearrangement uses TRBV20-1 and TRBJ1-1; no firm D call. V lost 5 bases and J 2 bases, leaving 3 bases between the germline ends. This CDR3 comprises 10 residues. Per germline, CDR1 DFQATT and CDR2 SNEGSKA (reference sequence). The CDR3 reads CSAFNTEAFF. The DNA for the CDR3 is TGCAGTGCTTTCAACACTGAAGCTTTCTTT.

This clonotype has a handful of counts. The V gene is TRBV12-3 or TRBV12-4, the J gene TRBJ1-2; the match to TRBD1 covers 7 bases. Losses at the gene ends were 8 bases for V and 5 bases for J; bases not matched to a gene: 8. This CDR3 comprises 13 residues. The CDR3 nucleotides read TGTGCCAGCCAGGGGGGGGCTCTTTATGGCTACACCTTC. Translation gives CASQGGALYGYTF.

The V gene is TRBV9, the J gene TRBJ2-2; a possible D gene is TRBD2 (7 bases). V shed 6 bases and J shed 0 bases, with 18 bases lying between them. The CDR3 runs to 17 residues. CDR1 and CDR2 from the germline V gene are SGDLS and YYNGEE. The CDR3 DNA sequence: TGTGCCAGCACCGGGGGGCCAGACTATGCGAACACCGGGGAGCTGTTTTTT. It encodes CASTGGPDYANTGELFF.

This clonotype has more than one count but fewer than ten. J is TRBJ2-1 and V is TRBV20-1; no firm D call. V was pared by 5 bases and J by 4 bases, with 18 bases between. The germline CDR1 and CDR2 sequences are DFQATT and SNEGSKA (reference sequence). This CDR3 has 15 residues. The CDR3 region is CSAPRSGTSYNEQFF. The CDR3 DNA is TGCAGTGCTCCACGGTCGGGTACTTCTTACAATGAGCAGTTCTTC.

At least ten counts were recorded for this clonotype. The chain uses TRBV2 and TRBJ1-2, with 9 bases that match TRBD1. The trim removed 5 bases at V and 8 bases at J, leaving 9 bases unmatched. Germline assignment: CDR1 SNHLY and CDR2 FYNNEI. The CDR3 contains 14 residues. The CDR3 DNA sequence: TGTGCCAGCAGTATAGCACAGGGGGCAGGGGGCTACACCTTC. It encodes CASSIAQGAGGYTF.

This clonotype was counted at least ten times. This rearrangement joins TRBV20-1 to TRBJ1-2; 7 bases are a match to TRBD1. The V gene end was trimmed by 3 bases and the J gene end by 3 bases; junction bases not matched to a gene: 4. The CDR3 extends over 13 amino acids. The germline V gene has CDR1 DFQATT and CDR2 SNEGSKA (reference sequence). This chain's CDR3 is CSARAGGDYGYTF. Here the CDR3 DNA reads TGCAGTGCTAGGGCAGGGGGGGACTATGGCTACACCTTC.

This clonotype was seen a single time. The V gene is TRBV7-2, the J gene TRBJ2-3, with a tentative D call TRBD2 (6 bases). CDR3 length: 12 amino acids. V was cut by 4 bases and J by 8 bases, with 10 bases left in between. Per germline, CDR1 SGHTA and CDR2 FQGNSA. The CDR3 here is CASSSGLPTQYF. The CDR3 DNA reads as TGTGCCAGCAGCTCGGGACTCCCTACGCAGTATTTT. The whole variable domain, remainder taken from reference TRBV7-2 and TRBJ2-3, is GAGVSQSPSNKVTEKGKDVELRCDPISGHTALYWYRQSLGQGLEFLIYFQGNSAPDKSGLPSDRFSAERTGGSVSTLTIQRTQQEDSAVYLCASSSGLPTQYFGPGTRLTVL.

This rearrangement joins TRBV7-2 to TRBJ2-3, with TRBD1 matching over 8 bases. The CDR3 spans 15 residues. Trimming took 5 bases from V and 3 from J; bases not matched to a gene: 7. Looked up from germline, CDR1 is SGHTA and CDR2 is FQGNSA. The CDR3 sequence: CASSPTGGKTDTQYF. CDR3 DNA sequence: TGTGCCAGCAGCCCAACAGGGGGGAAGACAGATACGCAGTATTTT.

This sequence joins TRBV20-1 and TRBJ2-4; no clear D gene. Germline CDR1 reads DFQATT; CDR2 reads SNEGSKA (reference sequence). The CDR3 length is 15 residues. Trimming took off 3 bases at V and 0 bases at J, with 12 bases between the two ends. DNA of the CDR3: TGCAGTGCTAGTGCTCATCGGCTAGCCAAAAACATTCAGTACTTC. Translating it yields CSASAHRLAKNIQYF.

This sequence joins TRBV29-1 and TRBJ2-4, with a weak D call TRBD1 (6 bases). Germline V gene data show CDR1 as SQVTM and CDR2 as ANQGSEA. The V end was cut by 7 bases, the J end by 9 bases, with 16 bases between. CDR3 length equals 12 residues. The CDR3: CSGVATGRIQYF. CDR3 nucleotides: TGCAGCGGGGTCGCTACAGGGCGCATTCAGTACTTC.

V gene TRBV6-5 combines with J gene TRBJ2-7, with 9 positions matching TRBD1. V shed 5 bases, J shed 3 bases, and the junction held 2 bases outside the gene matches. The CDR3 covers 13 residues. Germline CDR1 is MNHEY and CDR2 is SVGAGI. CDR3 loop: CASSGTGLYEQYF. The DNA of the CDR3 is TGTGCCAGCAGTGGGACAGGGCTCTACGAGCAGTACTTC.

This clonotype has more than one count but fewer than ten. The rearrangement joins TRBV27 to TRBJ1-1; D is possibly TRBD1 (5 bases). The V gene's germline CDR1 is MNHEY and CDR2 SMNVEV (reference sequence). The CDR3 covers 15 residues. V shed 8 bases and J shed 0 bases, with 16 bases lying between them. Here the CDR3 reads CASQGPLGLNTEAFF. The CDR3 DNA follows: TGTGCCAGCCAGGGCCCTCTCGGATTGAACACTGAAGCTTTCTTT.